These 32 T cell receptor beta chains were all obtained from the same sample, sequenced in a study of cytomegalovirus exposure and HLA in healthy donors. The PCR made use of 60 Vbeta and 13 Jbeta primers. TCRdb keeps only in-frame clones here, not all; method: immunoSEQ multiplex PCR. Of approximately 200,000 clones listed, 75% to 85% were seen once; the top ten hold around 1.6%. The specimen was PBMCs. The receptors originated from a girl under 18 in good health and CMV-seropositive.

This clone was seen more than once but under ten times. The J gene is TRBJ1-3, the V gene TRBV9, with TRBD1 identical over 8 bases. There are 16 residues in the CDR3. Germline trimming cut 3 bases from V and 2 bases from J; bases unmatched to any gene: 7. Germline V gives CDR1 SGDLS, CDR2 YYNGEE. The CDR3 region is CASSAEKQGAGNTIYF. The CDR3 bases are TGTGCCAGCAGCGCCGAAAAACAGGGGGCTGGAAACACCATATATTTT.

V and J are TRBV7-9 and TRBJ1-1, with TRBD1 matching over 11 bases. Germline CDR1 is SEHNR and CDR2 is FQNEAQ (reference sequence). J was trimmed by 1 base and V by 5 bases; bases with no gene match: 3. CDR3 length: 15 residues. DNA of the CDR3: TGTGCCAGCAGCAGGACAGGGGGCGCGAACACTGAAGCTTTCTTT. Translating it yields CASSRTGGANTEAFF.

This chain uses TRBV27 with TRBJ1-2, with D perhaps matching TRBD1 (5 bases). Trimming took 0 bases from V and 13 from J, leaving 12 bases between them. The CDR3 runs to 12 residues. Germline CDR1 is MNHEY and CDR2 is SMNVEV (reference sequence). The CDR3 DNA reads TGTGCCAGCAGTTTATCGGGGGGGGTCGCCACCTTC. It yields the protein CASSLSGGVATF.

The rearrangement joins TRBV6-1 to TRBJ2-1; D not resolved. Germline V gives CDR1 MNHNS, CDR2 SASEGT. V shed 3 bases and J shed 8 bases, with 14 bases lying between them. The CDR3 runs 14 residues. CDR3 sequence reads: CASSDVHLVDEQFF. The DNA for the CDR3 is TGTGCCAGCAGTGATGTACATCTGGTCGATGAGCAGTTCTTC.

The CDR3 bases are TGCGCCAGCAGCCTAAATAACTACGAGCAGTACTTC. This sequence encodes CASSLNNYEQYF. The chain recombines TRBV4-1 with TRBJ2-5; D is uncertain. The DNA end lines up better with TRBJ2-7; the J call may be wrong. Germline CDR1 MGHRA, CDR2 YSYEKL. This CDR3 has 12 amino acids.

V gene TRBV14 combines with J gene TRBJ1-1; D may be TRBD1 (5 bases). Trimming left V 3 bases short and J 7 bases short, with 12 bases between. The CDR3 consists of 13 residues. The germline V gene has CDR1 SGHDN and CDR2 FVKESK. DNA for the CDR3: TGTGCCAGCAGCCACCAGGACGGGGGTGAAGCTTTCTTT. Translation: CASSHQDGGEAFF. The full variable domain, its missing parts supplied by reference TRBV14 and TRBJ1-1, is EAGVTQFPSHSVIEKGQTVTLRCDPISGHDNLYWYRRVMGKEIKFLLHFVKESKQDESGMPNNRFLAERTGGTYSTLKVQPAELEDSGVYFCASSHQDGGEAFFGQGTRLTVV.

This clone has only a few counts. This chain joins TRBV7-2 and TRBJ2-7; 10 bases are a match to TRBD2. With V trimmed by 5 bases and J by 2 bases, 3 bases remained unmatched. Germline V gene lookup returns CDR1 SGHTA and CDR2 FQGNSA. This CDR3 has 14 residues. Written as DNA, the CDR3 is TGTGCCAGCAGCGACACTAGCGGGACCTACGAGCAGTACTTC. It encodes CASSDTSGTYEQYF.

The chain joins TRBV5-1 to TRBJ1-5, with D possibly being TRBD1 (6 bases). The CDR3 is made up of 15 amino acids. Germline V gene sequence: CDR1 SGHRS, CDR2 YFSETQ. The V end lost 0 bases, the J end lost 0 bases, and 7 bases lay between the germline ends. The DNA of the CDR3 is TGCGCCAGCAGCTTGGGGACAGATAGCAATCAGCCCCAGCATTTT. The encoded protein is CASSLGTDSNQPQHF. The variable domain in full, with the rest retrieved from reference TRBV5-1 and TRBJ1-5, is KAGVTQTPRYLIKTRGQQVTLSCSPISGHRSVSWYQQTPGQGLQFLFEYFSETQRNKGNFPGRFSGRQFSNSRSEMNVSTLELGDSALYLCASSLGTDSNQPQHFGDGTRLSIL.

Of note for this clone: The sample holds other DNA sequences that translate to the same CDR3. The chain is built from TRBV11-2 and TRBJ2-7; D not resolved. V dropped 5 bases and J dropped 2 bases, with 4 bases sitting between them. From germline, CDR1 is SGHAT and CDR2 FQNNGV. CDR3 length: 11 amino acids. DNA of the CDR3: TGTGCCAGCAGCCCCGCCTACGAGCAGTACTTC. Protein sequence: CASSPAYEQYF.

This rearrangement joins TRBV7-2 to TRBJ2-5, with D tentatively TRBD2 (7 bases). V was trimmed by 5 bases and J by 5 bases, leaving 15 bases between them. Germline-derived CDR1 and CDR2 are SGHTA and FQGNSA. The CDR3 contains 14 residues. The CDR3 is CASSLGGRGETQYF. In nucleotides, the CDR3 is TGTGCCAGCAGCCTGGGGGGGAGGGGGGAGACCCAGTACTTC.

The chain recombines TRBV4-3 with TRBJ2-3; D is ambiguous. The CDR3 has 13 amino acids. CDR1 LGHNA and CDR2 YSLEER come from the germline V gene. Trimming shortened V by 0 bases and J by 3 bases, and 4 bases separated the two germline ends. CDR3 loop: CASSQDSTDTQYF. CDR3 sequence (DNA): TGCGCCAGCAGCCAAGATTCGACAGATACGCAGTATTTT.

V and J are TRBV4-3 and TRBJ1-2, with D hard to call. Germline lookup yields CDR1 LGHNA and CDR2 YSLEER. V shed 1 base and J shed 4 bases, with 13 bases lying between them. CDR3 size: 15 residues. CDR3 residues: CASSQGDGVIYGYTF. CDR3 bases: TGCGCCAGCAGCCAAGGTGACGGGGTAATCTATGGCTACACCTTC.

The chain recombines TRBV10-3 with TRBJ2-5; 12 bases align to TRBD2. Germline lookup yields CDR1 ENHRY and CDR2 SYGVKD. The junction had 8 bases not matched to a gene; V was cut back by 7 bases and J by 5 bases. The CDR3 contains 15 residues. For the CDR3, the DNA is TGTGCCATCATGGCTAGCGGGGGGGCGCGGGAGACCCAGTACTTC. Translating gives CAIMASGGARETQYF.

This rearrangement joins TRBV19 to TRBJ2-5; TRBD2 agrees at 13 bases. Germline CDR1 is LNHDA and CDR2 is SQIVND (reference sequence). The CDR3 consists of 16 residues. With 5 bases clipped from V and 5 bases from J, the junction kept 8 bases outside the gene matches. Here the CDR3 DNA reads TGTGCCAGTAGTGCACTAGCGGGGGGGCTGTTGGAGACCCAGTACTTC. Amino acid sequence: CASSALAGGLLETQYF.

This clone was detected only once. V usage is TRBV6-6 and J usage is TRBJ1-4; D may be TRBD1 (6 bases). The V and J ends lost 4 bases and 3 bases respectively, with 9 bases between them. CDR1 and CDR2 from the germline V gene are MNHNY and SVGAGI (reference sequence). The CDR3 consists of 14 residues. The CDR3 loop reads CASSWTDANEKLFF. DNA for the CDR3: TGTGCCAGCAGTTGGACAGACGCTAATGAAAAACTGTTTTTT.

The chain is built from TRBV30 and TRBJ2-2, with D perhaps matching TRBD1 (5 bases). Between the trimmed V and J ends, which lost 4 bases and 4 bases, there was a span of 10 bases. CDR3 length: 13 amino acids. Germline-derived CDR1 and CDR2 are GTSNPN and SVGIG (reference sequence). The CDR3 sequence: CAWNDQGTGELFF. The CDR3 nucleotides read TGTGCCTGGAACGACCAGGGCACCGGGGAGCTGTTTTTT.

The J gene is TRBJ1-3, the V gene TRBV18, with TRBD1 identical over 7 bases. Trimming took 2 bases from V and 0 from J; bases not matched to a gene: 10. CDR1 and CDR2 from the germline V gene are KGHSH and LQKENI. The CDR3 extends over 18 amino acids. The CDR3 nucleotides read TGTGCCAGCTCACCATCTGTTCAGGGGGTACTCTCTGGAAACACCATATATTTT. Protein: CASSPSVQGVLSGNTIYF. Variable domain in full (rest from reference TRBV18 and TRBJ1-3): NAGVMQNPRHLVRRRGQEARLRCSPMKGHSHVYWYRQLPEEGLKFMVYLQKENIIDESGMPKERFSAEFPKEGPSILRIQQVVRGDSAAYFCASSPSVQGVLSGNTIYFGEGSWLTVV.

The chain employs TRBV7-2 and TRBJ2-5; D is uncertain. V gave up 1 base and J gave up 2 bases, with 5 bases separating them. There are 13 residues in the CDR3. Germline V gives CDR1 SGHTA, CDR2 FQGNSA. In nucleotides, the CDR3 is TGTGCCAGCAGCTTAGACTGGCAAGAGACCCAGTACTTC. Protein product: CASSLDWQETQYF. Looking up the rest from reference TRBV7-2 and TRBJ2-5 gives the full variable domain: GAGVSQSPSNKVTEKGKDVELRCDPISGHTALYWYRQSLGQGLEFLIYFQGNSAPDKSGLPSDRFSAERTGGSVSTLTIQRTQQEDSAVYLCASSLDWQETQYFGPGTRLLVL.

V usage is TRBV10-1 and J usage is TRBJ2-2; D might be TRBD1 (6 bases). V was shortened by 5 bases and J by 3 bases, with 19 bases between the two germline ends. The CDR3 has 17 amino acids. The V gene's germline CDR1 is WNHNN and CDR2 SYGVQD (reference sequence). This CDR3 reads CASSPPRGQRYTGELFF. CDR3 coding DNA: TGCGCCAGCAGTCCACCACGAGGACAGAGATACACCGGGGAGCTGTTTTTT.

The chain carries TRBV5-6 and TRBJ2-7; D is perhaps TRBD2 (7 bases). The germline V gene encodes CDR1 SGHDT and CDR2 YYEEEE. CDR3 length equals 14 residues. V lost 3 bases and J 5 bases, leaving 15 bases between the germline ends. The CDR3 loop reads CASSSGGQNHEQYF. The CDR3 region has the DNA TGTGCCAGCAGCTCGGGGGGACAAAACCACGAGCAGTACTTC.

This clone was counted a single time. The chain recombines TRBV25-1 with TRBJ2-7; D perhaps matches TRBD2 (6 bases). The CDR3 totals 14 residues. V was shortened by 4 bases and J by 6 bases, with 16 bases between the two germline ends. CDR1 is MGHDK and CDR2 is SYGVNS in the germline V gene. CDR3 sequence: CASSGRYVGGEQYF. CDR3 sequence (DNA): TGTGCCAGCAGTGGGCGATACGTCGGGGGCGAGCAGTACTTC.

The chain couples TRBV5-8 to TRBJ1-6; the D is unclear. Germline CDR1 SGHTS, CDR2 YDEGEE. This CDR3 is 16 amino acids long. Trimming stripped 1 base from V and 0 bases from J, with 8 bases between. DNA of the CDR3: TGTGCCAGCAGCTTGACCGCGAGCTCCTATAATTCACCCCTCCACTTT. Amino acids: CASSLTASSYNSPLHF.

The V gene is TRBV7-8, the J gene TRBJ2-3; 8 nucleotides align to TRBD2. The CDR3 runs 15 residues. Germline assignment: CDR1 SGHVS and CDR2 FQNEAQ. V gave up 1 base and J gave up 7 bases; unmatched junction bases: 7. The CDR3 nucleotides are TGTGCCAGCAGCTTAGGCCTAGCGGGTAGGAATACGCAGTATTTT. It encodes CASSLGLAGRNTQYF.

This clone was counted only a few times. The gene calls are TRBV4-2 and TRBJ2-5; D is perhaps TRBD2 (6 bases). CDR3 length: 16 residues. Germline CDR1 LGHNA, CDR2 YNFKEQ. With 1 base removed from V and 2 bases from J, the gap between germline ends came to 14 bases. DNA for the CDR3: TGTGCCAGCAGCCAAGCCGGGGCCGGAGGGCAAGAGACCCAGTACTTC. Amino acids: CASSQAGAGGQETQYF.

The J gene is TRBJ2-1, the V gene TRBV5-1; 11 bases fit TRBD2. Losses at the gene ends were 3 bases for V and 4 bases for J; bases not matched to a gene: 6. The V gene's germline CDR1 is SGHRS and CDR2 YFSETQ. The CDR3 runs 16 residues. The CDR3 nucleotides are TGCGCCAGCAGCTCGTCTAGCGGGGGGTTATACAATGAGCAGTTCTTC. Its translation is CASSSSSGGLYNEQFF.

This clone has just one count. The CDR3 bases are TGTGCCAGCAGTTTTGCGACACAGGGAGGGAAACTGTTTTTT. This gives the protein CASSFATQGGKLFF. V is TRBV27 and J is TRBJ1-4, with D perhaps matching TRBD1 (6 bases). V lost 3 bases and J lost 11, with 16 bases in between. The CDR3 loop spans 14 amino acids. Germline V gene data show CDR1 as MNHEY and CDR2 as SMNVEV (reference sequence).

J is TRBJ1-6 and V is TRBV7-2, with TRBD1 as a possible D gene (5 bases). The ends were cut back, 2 bases at V and 9 bases at J, with 11 bases in the middle. This CDR3 is built from 14 residues. CDR1 is SGHTA, CDR2 FQGNSA, per germline. CDR3 coding DNA: TGTGCCAGCAGCTTAAGTGGACAACCTTCACCCCTCCACTTT. Translated: CASSLSGQPSPLHF.

The chain combines TRBV19 with TRBJ1-1, with TRBD1 as a possible D gene (6 bases). V was trimmed by 7 bases and J by 1 base, leaving 13 bases between them. The length of the CDR3 is 14 residues. Germline CDR1 reads LNHDA; CDR2 reads SQIVND (reference sequence). The CDR3 DNA sequence: TGTGCCAGTACCACGGGACACTCGAACACTGAAGCTTTCTTT. This codes for CASTTGHSNTEAFF.

This clone was found a few times. V gene TRBV7-6 combines with J gene TRBJ2-7, with D possibly TRBD2 on 6 matching bases. Germline-derived CDR1 and CDR2 are SGHVS and FNYEAQ. Trimming removed 6 bases at V and 7 bases at J, with 16 bases between. CDR3 length equals 13 residues. The CDR3 sequence is CASSPDTRGEQYF. As DNA, the CDR3 is TGTGCCAGCAGTCCCGACACTCGGGGGGAGCAGTACTTC.

Turning to this clone: This same CDR3 is encoded by further DNA sequences in the sample. The chain links TRBV19 to TRBJ2-2; D possibly corresponds to TRBD1 (5 bases). V lost 6 bases to trimming and J lost 0 bases, with 11 bases between them. Germline lookup yields CDR1 LNHDA and CDR2 SQIVND (reference sequence). The CDR3 contains 15 residues. CDR3: CASRPQVANTGELFF. The DNA for the CDR3 is TGTGCCAGTAGACCACAGGTAGCGAACACCGGGGAGCTGTTTTTT.

The CDR3 nucleotides read TGTGCCAGCAGCTTACTGGGCCTCCCCCAGTACTTC. It encodes CASSLLGLPQYF. The genes are TRBV7-2 and TRBJ2-5, with D uncertain. The CDR3 is made up of 12 amino acids. Trimming removed 2 bases at V and 9 bases at J, with 10 bases between. Germline CDR1 reads SGHTA; CDR2 reads FQGNSA.

The chain recombines TRBV10-1 with TRBJ2-7; possibly TRBD2 for D (7 bases). The CDR3 covers 14 residues. Germline V CDR1 and CDR2: WNHNN, SYGVQD (reference sequence). The V gene lost 5 bases and the J gene lost 4 bases, with 15 bases spanning the gap. The CDR3 here is CASSNRTAGYEQYF. The CDR3 region has the DNA TGCGCCAGCAGTAACAGGACAGCGGGGTACGAGCAGTACTTC.